Each of the 14 T cell receptor beta chains below was sequenced from the same sample in a study of T cell repertoires in cytomegalovirus infection. From the reads, TCRdb called clonotypes with MiXCR, one entry per CDR3 protein. The profile shows 350,000 to 500,000 distinct CDR3 sequences, approximately 32% of them singletons. Sequencing used PBMCs. The receptors were gathered from a human donor in good health (CMV status not recorded). Some clones in this sample may be carry-over from other donors' samples.

The chain has TRBV6-6 and TRBJ1-1, with D unresolved. The CDR3 contains 12 residues. V dropped 7 bases and J dropped 4 bases, with 10 bases sitting between them. Germline V gene data show CDR1 as MNHNY and CDR2 as SVGAGI (reference sequence). The CDR3 protein is CASTPRFTEAFF. The CDR3 DNA follows: TGTGCCAGCACCCCACGGTTCACTGAAGCTTTCTTT.

This clonotype was detected only a few times. This chain connects TRBV28 to TRBJ2-2, with D maybe TRBD1 (5 bases). The length of the CDR3 is 17 residues. The V and J ends lost 5 bases and 0 bases respectively, with 16 bases between them. The germline gives CDR1 MDHEN, CDR2 SYDVKM. CDR3 DNA sequence: TGTGCCAGCAGTCAGACAGACCCACAACCGAACACCGGGGAGCTGTTTTTT. Amino acids: CASSQTDPQPNTGELFF.

This clonotype has at least ten counts. The chain uses TRBV12-3 or TRBV12-4 and TRBJ2-1; 9 positions match TRBD2. Germline trimming cut 1 base from V and 7 bases from J; bases unmatched to any gene: 11. CDR3 length equals 17 residues. The CDR3 region is CASSLEWLAGRSNEQFF. For the CDR3, the DNA is TGTGCCAGCAGTTTAGAGTGGCTAGCGGGGAGAAGTAATGAGCAGTTCTTC.

There are a few counts of this clonotype. J is TRBJ2-7 and V is TRBV2, with 8 bases identical to TRBD1. Germline V gene sequence: CDR1 SNHLY, CDR2 FYNNEI. The CDR3 is 14 amino acids. V shed 2 bases, J shed 5 bases, and the junction held 5 bases outside the gene matches. The CDR3 region has the DNA TGTGCCAGCAGTGAAAGTTGGGACAGGCACGAGCAGTACTTC. Encoded protein: CASSESWDRHEQYF.

This clonotype came up many times. This rearrangement joins TRBV7-2 to TRBJ1-1, with D possibly matching TRBD1 (6 bases). Germline assignment: CDR1 SGHTA and CDR2 FQGNSA. Trimming cost V 5 bases and J 0 bases, with 13 bases left between them. The CDR3 runs 15 residues. The CDR3 DNA sequence: TGTGCCAGCAGCGCCGGACAGATTCTGAACACTGAAGCTTTCTTT. Translated, it gives CASSAGQILNTEAFF.

This chain joins TRBV28 and TRBJ1-5; 9 nucleotides agree with TRBD1. There are 15 residues in the CDR3. V lost 4 bases to trimming and J lost 3 bases; unmatched junction nucleotides: 4. Germline V gene sequence: CDR1 MDHEN, CDR2 SYDVKM. The CDR3 nucleotides read TGTGCCAGCAGTTCACAGGGGGCCTACAATCAGCCCCAGCATTTT. Translated: CASSSQGAYNQPQHF.

The rearrangement uses TRBV5-5 and TRBJ2-1; 7 nucleotides match TRBD1. CDR1 and CDR2 (germline): SGHKS, YYEKEE (reference sequence). Unmatched junction bases numbered 11, after V lost 7 bases and J lost 4 bases. The CDR3 has 15 amino acids. The CDR3 DNA reads TGTGCCAGCGGATCCTTATGGACAGGTTACAATGAGCAGTTCTTC. It is translated as CASGSLWTGYNEQFF.

A few counts support this clonotype. The V gene is TRBV12-3 or TRBV12-4, the J gene TRBJ2-3, with 8 bases lining up with TRBD2. CDR3 length equals 15 residues. V shed 0 bases and J 6 bases; nucleotides not matched to a gene: 5. CDR3 nucleotide sequence: TGTGCCAGCAGTTTAGCGGGGACTAGTTCTGATACGCAGTATTTT. It yields the protein CASSLAGTSSDTQYF.

About this clonotype: A clone one base away is much larger, so this may be a read error. In this CDR3 the conserved last residue, phenylalanine or tryptophan, is missing, so a read error is likely. V is TRBV7-6 and J is TRBJ1-2; no definite D call. The V and J ends lost 5 bases and 6 bases respectively, with 19 bases between them. Germline assignment: CDR1 SGHVS and CDR2 FNYEAQ. This CDR3 is 15 amino acids long. As DNA, the CDR3 is TGTGCCAGCAGCGCGCCCGGGGTGGGGAGAGATGGCTACACCTTA. It is translated as CASSAPGVGRDGYTL.

This sequence joins TRBV7-8 and TRBJ1-2; unclear D gene. The V gene lost 5 bases and the J gene lost 10 bases, with 14 bases spanning the gap. CDR3 length equals 12 residues. Germline V lookup: CDR1 SGHVS, CDR2 FQNEAQ. CDR3 protein: CASSRGWEYYTF. CDR3 coding DNA: TGTGCCAGCAGCAGAGGTTGGGAGTACTACACCTTC.

The V gene is TRBV20-1, the J gene TRBJ2-7; 10 nucleotides line up with TRBD1. Germline CDR1 is DFQATT and CDR2 is SNEGSKA (reference sequence). This CDR3 spans 15 amino acids. V trimming: 0 bases; J trimming: 3 bases; junction bases outside the gene matches: 5. The CDR3 DNA reads as TGCAGTGCTAGAGAACCGGGACAGGGGCGCTACGAGCAGTACTTC. Amino acid sequence: CSAREPGQGRYEQYF.

Concerning this clonotype itself: A much more abundant neighbour one base away suggests this may be a read error. A read error is likely, as this CDR3 ends without the conserved phenylalanine or tryptophan. The chain employs TRBV7-2 and TRBJ1-2, with no clear D. V lost 0 bases and J 6 bases, leaving 11 bases between the germline ends. CDR3 length: 14 amino acids. Germline CDR1 reads SGHTA; CDR2 reads FQGNSA. This CDR3 is CASSLARGTDGYTL. CDR3 nucleotides: TGTGCCAGCAGCTTAGCGCGAGGAACGGATGGCTACACCTTG.

The genes are TRBV20-1 and TRBJ1-4, with D tentatively TRBD1 (5 bases). V lost 5 bases, J lost 1 base, and 14 bases lay in between. Germline V lookup: CDR1 DFQATT, CDR2 SNEGSKA (reference sequence). The CDR3 totals 15 residues. CDR3 loop: CSASGDWETNEKLFF. CDR3 nucleotide sequence: TGCAGTGCTTCGGGGGATTGGGAAACTAATGAAAAACTGTTTTTT.

This clonotype was counted ten times or more. The chain combines TRBV12-5 with TRBJ2-5; TRBD1 matches at 7 bases. The length of the CDR3 is 13 residues. Germline values: CDR1 LGHNT, CDR2 FRNRAP. V lost 2 bases and J lost 5; bases outside the gene matches: 2. CDR3 DNA sequence: TGTGCTAGTGGTTTGACAGGGGTGGAGACCCAGTACTTC. Residues: CASGLTGVETQYF.